This is a list of T cell receptor beta chains from one sample in a study of blood T cell repertoires in COVID-19. Here immunoSEQ multiplex PCR was the method, and the copy in TCRdb shows in-frame clones only, minus some. The table has about 210,000 clones, 75% to 90% seen once. The source material was peripheral blood. The receptors were sampled from a man between 60 and 75 years old with acute or convalescent COVID-19. Each CDR3 is given with its conserved first and last residue. The order of the fields is clone size, V gene, D gene, J gene, CDR3 DNA, CDR3 protein. The D gene is left open where the match is weak. Size is stated for part of the rows, as once, few or many counts, or as a class when the clone is expanded.

clone size: NA
V gene: TRBV7-2
D gene: TRBD1
J gene: TRBJ2-2
CDR3 DNA: TGTGCCAGCAGCCGGGGACAGGGTTCCTTGGGGTTTTTT
CDR3 protein: CASSRGQGSLGFF

clone size: NA
V gene: TRBV15
D gene: NA
J gene: TRBJ2-1
CDR3 DNA: TGTGCCACCAGCAGGGCGCGACGAGGTTACAATGAGCAGTTCTTC
CDR3 protein: CATSRARRGYNEQFF

clone size: once
V gene: TRBV12-3/TRBV12-4
D gene: NA
J gene: TRBJ1-2
CDR3 DNA: TGTGCCAGCAGCCTTGACAGGGGCTACACCTTC
CDR3 protein: CASSLDRGYTF

clone size: NA
V gene: TRBV2
D gene: NA
J gene: TRBJ1-5
CDR3 DNA: TGTGCCAGCAGTGAAGCGAGGGTTCAGCCCCAGCATTTT
CDR3 protein: CASSEARVQPQHF

clone size: once
V gene: TRBV5-4
D gene: TRBD2
J gene: TRBJ2-3
CDR3 DNA: TGTGCCAGCAGCCCAACGAGCGGGAGAGGCACAGATACGCAGTATTTT
CDR3 protein: CASSPTSGRGTDTQYF

clone size: NA
V gene: TRBV3-1/TRBV3-2
D gene: TRBD1
J gene: TRBJ1-2
CDR3 DNA: TGTGCCAGCAGCCACAGGGGGAATGGCTACACCTTC
CDR3 protein: CASSHRGNGYTF

clone size: NA
V gene: TRBV6-6
D gene: TRBD1
J gene: TRBJ1-5
CDR3 DNA: TGTGCCAGCTCGGACAGGGAACATCGCAATCAGCCCCAGCATTTT
CDR3 protein: CASSDREHRNQPQHF

clone size: NA
V gene: TRBV9
D gene: NA
J gene: TRBJ2-7
CDR3 DNA: TGTGCCAGCAGCGTAGCTACGTCCGCCTACGAGCAGTACTTC
CDR3 protein: CASSVATSAYEQYF

clone size: NA
V gene: TRBV19
D gene: NA
J gene: TRBJ2-3
CDR3 DNA: TGTGCCAGTAGTATAGGTTGGAGGGGGCGCCGTGCGGCAGATACGCAGTATTTT
CDR3 protein: CASSIGWRGRRAADTQYF

clone size: NA
V gene: TRBV9
D gene: NA
J gene: TRBJ1-3
CDR3 DNA: TGTGCCAGCAGCGTACAGGGTTCTGGAAACACCATATATTTT
CDR3 protein: CASSVQGSGNTIYF

clone size: NA
V gene: TRBV14
D gene: TRBD2
J gene: TRBJ2-1
CDR3 DNA: TGTGCCAGCAGCCCCTTAAATAGCGGGGGGGCCTATGAGCAGTTCTTC
CDR3 protein: CASSPLNSGGAYEQFF

clone size: NA
V gene: TRBV29-1
D gene: NA
J gene: TRBJ2-1
CDR3 DNA: TGCAGCGTCTTGACTAATGAGCAGTTCTTC
CDR3 protein: CSVLTNEQFF

clone size: few
V gene: TRBV6-4
D gene: NA
J gene: TRBJ2-7
CDR3 DNA: TGTGCCAGCAGTCAAGACAGGACGTCCTACGAGCAGTACTTC
CDR3 protein: CASSQDRTSYEQYF

clone size: NA
V gene: TRBV3-1/TRBV3-2
D gene: TRBD2
J gene: TRBJ2-1
CDR3 DNA: TGTGCCAGCAGCCAGAGGGCAGCGGGAGTGATCATGGATGAGCAGTTCTTC
CDR3 protein: CASSQRAAGVIMDEQFF

clone size: NA
V gene: TRBV29-1
D gene: NA
J gene: TRBJ1-4
CDR3 DNA: TGCAGCGTTGAACAGGGGTATGAAAAACTGTTTTTT
CDR3 protein: CSVEQGYEKLFF

clone size: NA
V gene: TRBV21-1
D gene: NA
J gene: TRBJ1-5
CDR3 DNA: TGTGCCAGCAGCAAAGACCAGGTCAATCAGCCCCAGCATTTT
CDR3 protein: CASSKDQVNQPQHF

clone size: NA
V gene: TRBV7-3
D gene: NA
J gene: TRBJ2-7
CDR3 DNA: TGTGCCAGCAGCTTAACGGCGGATTCTCAATACGAGCAGTACTTC
CDR3 protein: CASSLTADSQYEQYF

clone size: NA
V gene: TRBV2
D gene: NA
J gene: TRBJ1-1
CDR3 DNA: TGTGCCAGCAACGAGGGATGGAACACTGAAGCTTTCTTT
CDR3 protein: CASNEGWNTEAFF

clone size: few
V gene: TRBV7-2
D gene: NA
J gene: TRBJ1-5
CDR3 DNA: TGTGCCAGCAGCTTAGTAGTGACGGGGAATCAGCCCCAGCATTTT
CDR3 protein: CASSLVVTGNQPQHF